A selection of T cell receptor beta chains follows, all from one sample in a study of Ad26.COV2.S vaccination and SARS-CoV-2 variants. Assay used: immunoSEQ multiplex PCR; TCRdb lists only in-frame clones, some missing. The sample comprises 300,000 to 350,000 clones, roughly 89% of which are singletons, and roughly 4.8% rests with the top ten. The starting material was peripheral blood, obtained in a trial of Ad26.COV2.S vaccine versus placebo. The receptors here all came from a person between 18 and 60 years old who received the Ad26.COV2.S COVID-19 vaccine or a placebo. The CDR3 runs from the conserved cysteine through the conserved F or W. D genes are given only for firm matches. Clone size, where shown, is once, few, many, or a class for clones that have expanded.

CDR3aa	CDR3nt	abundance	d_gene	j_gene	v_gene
CASSPPTQGGDDTQYF	TGTGCCAGCTCACCACCTACTCAGGGGGGCGACGATACGCAGTATTTT	.	.	TRBJ2-3	TRBV18
CASSLGRSVYNEQFF	TGTGCCAGCAGCTTAGGACGAAGCGTCTACAATGAGCAGTTCTTC	.	.	TRBJ2-1	TRBV7-9
CASRSTGSKESSYNEQFF	TGTGCCAGCAGGTCGACAGGGTCAAAAGAATCCTCCTACAATGAGCAGTTCTTC	.	TRBD1	TRBJ2-1	TRBV2
CASSLLGLAGGVWTDTQYF	TGCGCCAGCAGCTTGTTAGGACTAGCGGGGGGAGTTTGGACAGATACGCAGTATTTT	.	TRBD2	TRBJ2-3	TRBV5-1
CASQSPQGSGTEAFF	TGTGCCAGCCAATCACCCCAGGGAAGTGGCACTGAAGCTTTCTTT	.	.	TRBJ1-1	TRBV6-5
CASTMRGTGELFF	TGTGCCAGTACCATGCGTGGCACCGGGGAGCTGTTTTTT	.	.	TRBJ2-2	TRBV19
CASSSDWKHEQFF	TGTGCCAGCAGTTCGGACTGGAAACATGAGCAGTTCTTC	.	.	TRBJ2-1	TRBV28
CASSGGDEQFF	TGTGCCAGCAGCGGGGGTGATGAGCAGTTCTTC	.	.	TRBJ2-1	TRBV2
CASSMLRRNTGELFF	TGTGCCAGTAGTATGTTACGGAGGAACACCGGGGAGCTGTTTTTT	.	.	TRBJ2-2	TRBV19
CSVIAGGPYEQYF	TGCAGCGTCATAGCGGGAGGTCCCTACGAGCAGTACTTC	.	TRBD2	TRBJ2-7	TRBV29-1
CASSWGAEAFF	TGTGCCAGCAGCTGGGGGGCTGAAGCTTTCTTT	.	.	TRBJ1-1	TRBV7-9
CASSPGGDGETQYF	TGTGCCAGCTCTCCAGGCGGGGACGGCGAGACCCAGTACTTC	.	.	TRBJ2-5	TRBV18
CASSYDSWTEAFF	TGTGCCAGCAGTTACGACAGCTGGACTGAAGCTTTCTTT	.	.	TRBJ1-1	TRBV6-5
CASSEGTGADTGELFF	TGTGCCAGCAGCGAGGGGACAGGGGCCGACACCGGGGAGCTGTTTTTT	.	TRBD1	TRBJ2-2	TRBV9
CATTGGFQETQYF	TGTGCCACCACGGGGGGGTTCCAAGAGACCCAGTACTTC	.	TRBD2	TRBJ2-5	TRBV10-3
CASSQDFSDWDRGGYEQFF	TGCGCCAGCAGCCAAGATTTTTCAGATTGGGACAGGGGAGGCTATGAGCAGTTCTTC	.	TRBD1	TRBJ2-1	TRBV4-1
CAWSVGRRAYEQYF	TGTGCCTGGAGTGTAGGTCGGAGGGCCTACGAGCAGTACTTC	.	.	TRBJ2-7	TRBV30
CAWSVPPFVKAKNIQYF	TGTGCCTGGAGTGTCCCCCCGTTCGTGAAGGCCAAAAACATTCAGTACTTC	.	.	TRBJ2-4	TRBV30
CASRNSGSAYNEQFF	TGCGCCAGTAGAAATAGCGGGTCTGCCTACAATGAGCAGTTCTTC	.	TRBD2	TRBJ2-1	TRBV5-1
CASSYVGGRTETQYF	TGTGCCAGCAGTTACGTGGGAGGGAGGACCGAGACCCAGTACTTC	once	TRBD2	TRBJ2-5	TRBV6-5